In this sample, the clone carrying this TCR beta chain turned up many times. The sample's time point: newly diagnosed GD, antithyroid drugs for less than 3 months. RNA extracted from PBMCs served as the sequencing template. V was pared by 2 bases and J by 1 base, with 11 bases between. This CDR3 is built from 15 residues. CDR1 and CDR2 (germline): MNHEY, SMNVEV (reference sequence). This sample is part of a study of regulatory T cells in long-lasting Graves disease. Building the TCR beta libraries relied on iRepertoire HTBI primers, and CDR3 regions underwent Arm-PCR. TCRdb re-called the multiplex PCR reads with MiXCR, one entry per CDR3 protein. The table includes around 500,000 distinct CDR3 sequences, around 12% detected once. This same sample was also part of a study on T cells in Graves' hyperthyroidism and ophthalmopathy. From that study: Calling Graves' hyperthyroidism stable meant ophthalmopathy did not progress within 18 months.

This clonotype originated in a woman younger than 45 with Graves disease. The gene calls are TRBV27 and TRBJ1-1; D not resolved. Sequenced material: peripheral blood mononuclear cells (PBMCs), taken at new diagnosis, from a patient treated with antithyroid drugs. The CDR3 DNA reads as TGTGCCAGCAGTTTAAGTTCCCGGGGGAACACTGAAGCTTTCTTT. This codes for CASSLSSRGNTEAFF.